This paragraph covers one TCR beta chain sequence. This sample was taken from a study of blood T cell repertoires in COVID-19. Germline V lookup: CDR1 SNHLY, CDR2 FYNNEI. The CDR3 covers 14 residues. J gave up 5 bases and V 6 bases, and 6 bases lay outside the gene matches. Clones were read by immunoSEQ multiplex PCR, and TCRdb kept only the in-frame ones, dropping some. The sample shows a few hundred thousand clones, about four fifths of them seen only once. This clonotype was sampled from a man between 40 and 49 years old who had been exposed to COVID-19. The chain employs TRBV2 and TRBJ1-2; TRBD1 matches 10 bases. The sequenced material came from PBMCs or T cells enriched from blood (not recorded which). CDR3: CASRAGQGFYGYTF. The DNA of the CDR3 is TGTGCCAGCAGAGCGGGACAGGGGTTTTATGGCTACACCTTC.